These T cell receptor beta chains were read from a single sample in a study of shared clonotypes between healthy human individuals. The repertoire was sequenced with immunoSEQ multiplex PCR; TCRdb's copy has only in-frame clones and lacks some. Among roughly 2.5 million clones, more than 80% were seen once, and the ten largest hold roughly 0.14%. The specimen was naive CD4+ T cells sorted from blood. The origin of the receptors is a man between 18 and 29 years old in good health. CDR3s include the opening cysteine and the closing phenylalanine or tryptophan. Each record gives: J gene, V gene, D gene, clone size, CDR3 DNA, CDR3 protein. A D gene is named only where the DNA matches it firmly. A row's size may be missing; if present it is once, few, many or a size class.

TRBJ2-7 | TRBV18 | TRBD1 | . | TGTGCCAGCTCAAAGGGACAGCTATACGAGCAGTACTTC | CASSKGQLYEQYF
TRBJ1-3 | TRBV13 | . | . | TGTGCCAGCAGCTTGGCGGCCTCTGGAAACACCATATATTTT | CASSLAASGNTIYF
TRBJ2-1 | TRBV4-1 | TRBD2 | . | TGCGCCAGCAGCCGCCCCGGGACTAGCACAAATAGGGAGCAGTTCTTC | CASSRPGTSTNREQFF
TRBJ2-7 | TRBV27 | TRBD1 | . | TGTGCCAGCAGTTCGAACAGGGGTCCCTATCTCTACGAGCAGTACTTC | CASSSNRGPYLYEQYF
TRBJ2-3 | TRBV9 | . | . | TGTGCCAGCAGCGTCTCAGGGAGCACAGATACGCAGTATTTT | CASSVSGSTDTQYF
TRBJ2-6 | TRBV2 | . | . | TGTGCCAGCAGAGAAACAGGAGCGGCCAACGTCCTGACTTTC | CASRETGAANVLTF
TRBJ2-7 | TRBV18 | . | . | TGTGCCAGCTCAGCCTTAGGGGGAAGCAGCGAGCAGTACTTC | CASSALGGSSEQYF
TRBJ2-5 | TRBV9 | TRBD2 | . | TGTGCCAGCAGCGGACGACTAGCGGGAATCCAAGAGACCCAGTACTTC | CASSGRLAGIQETQYF
TRBJ1-5 | TRBV6-5 | . | . | TGTGCCACCACTAAGGGCAGGGATAGCAATCAGCCCCAGCATTTT | CATTKGRDSNQPQHF
TRBJ1-6 | TRBV6-5 | . | . | TGTGCCAGCAGTTCGAACGCCGGGCATAATTCACCCCTCCACTTT | CASSSNAGHNSPLHF
TRBJ1-1 | TRBV10-1 | . | few | TGCGCCAGCAGTGAGGCGACACCGGGGAAAGCTTTCTTT | CASSEATPGKAFF
TRBJ2-2 | TRBV2 | . | . | TGTGCCAGCAGACCAGACCCCACCCGGGAGCTGTTTTTT | CASRPDPTRELFF
TRBJ1-1 | TRBV10-3 | . | . | TGTGCCATCAGGGGACAAGTCACTGAAGCTTTCTTT | CAIRGQVTEAFF
TRBJ1-1 | TRBV28 | . | . | TGTGCCAGCACGTACGGGGCGACTAGGAACACTGAAGCTTTCTTT | CASTYGATRNTEAFF
TRBJ2-1 | TRBV27 | TRBD2 | . | TGTGCCAGCAGTTCAGCGGGAGGGTTTTACAATGAGCAGTTCTTC | CASSSAGGFYNEQFF